This TCR beta chain stems from a study of regulatory T cells in long-lasting Graves disease. The time point is: newly diagnosed GD, antithyroid drugs for less than 3 months. From PBMCs, RNA was extracted and then used to make the TCR library. In building TCR beta libraries, iRepertoire HTBI primers were used together with Arm-PCR of CDR3 regions. TCRdb re-called the multiplex PCR reads through MiXCR, storing one row per CDR3 protein. The sample has 400,000 to 550,000 distinct CDR3 sequences, over 15% seen once; the top ten hold about 10%. The V gene's germline CDR1 is MRHNA and CDR2 SNTAGT. The CDR3 totals 15 residues. Trimming took 10 bases from V and 7 from J, leaving 25 bases between them. These data were likewise used in another study, on T cells in Graves' hyperthyroidism and ophthalmopathy. That source notes: The model forecast ophthalmopathy, anticipating it by a median 6.5 months before onset.

This clonotype was obtained from a woman in her twenties or thirties with Graves disease. The rearrangement uses TRBV6-4 and TRBJ1-1, with D maybe TRBD1 (6 bases). The sample was peripheral blood mononuclear cells (PBMCs), taken at new diagnosis, from a patient treated with antithyroid drugs. CDR3 coding DNA: TGTGCCATCCCTCCCTTTAAGGGACATATATATGAAGCTTTCTTT. As protein: CAIPPFKGHIYEAFF.